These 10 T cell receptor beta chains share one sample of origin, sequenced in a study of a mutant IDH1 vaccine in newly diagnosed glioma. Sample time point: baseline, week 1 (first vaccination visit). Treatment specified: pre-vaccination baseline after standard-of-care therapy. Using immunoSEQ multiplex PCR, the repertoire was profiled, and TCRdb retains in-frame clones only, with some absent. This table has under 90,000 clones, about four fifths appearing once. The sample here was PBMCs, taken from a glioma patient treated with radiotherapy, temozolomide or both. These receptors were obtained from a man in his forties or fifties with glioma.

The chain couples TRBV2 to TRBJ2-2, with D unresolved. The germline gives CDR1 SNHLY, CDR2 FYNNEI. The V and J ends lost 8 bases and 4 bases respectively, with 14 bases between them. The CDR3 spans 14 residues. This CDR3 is CASRDVGFTGELFF. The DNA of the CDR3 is TGTGCCAGCCGAGACGTAGGGTTCACCGGGGAGCTGTTTTTT.

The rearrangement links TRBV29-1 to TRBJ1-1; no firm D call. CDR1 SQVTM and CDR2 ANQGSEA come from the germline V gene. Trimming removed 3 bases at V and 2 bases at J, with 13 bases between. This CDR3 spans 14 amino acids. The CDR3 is CSVESHSLNTEAFF. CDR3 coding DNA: TGCAGCGTTGAGTCTCATTCCCTTAACACTGAAGCTTTCTTT.

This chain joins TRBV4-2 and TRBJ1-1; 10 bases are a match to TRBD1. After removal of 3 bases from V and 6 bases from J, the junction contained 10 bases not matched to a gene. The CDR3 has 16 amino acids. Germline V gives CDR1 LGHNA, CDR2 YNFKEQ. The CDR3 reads CASSQGEGQGIPEAFF. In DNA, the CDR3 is TGTGCCAGCAGCCAGGGGGAGGGACAGGGGATCCCTGAAGCTTTCTTT.

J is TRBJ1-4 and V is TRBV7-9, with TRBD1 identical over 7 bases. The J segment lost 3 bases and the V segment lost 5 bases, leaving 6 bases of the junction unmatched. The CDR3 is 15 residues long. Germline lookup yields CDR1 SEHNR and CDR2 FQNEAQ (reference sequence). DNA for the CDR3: TGTGCCAGCAGCCAAACAGGGGCGTCTAATGAAAAACTGTTTTTT. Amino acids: CASSQTGASNEKLFF.

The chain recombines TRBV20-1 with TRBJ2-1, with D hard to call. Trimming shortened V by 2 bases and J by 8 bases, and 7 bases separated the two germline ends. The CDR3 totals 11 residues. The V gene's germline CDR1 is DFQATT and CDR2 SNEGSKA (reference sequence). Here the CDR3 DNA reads TGCAGTGCTAGATCTGGGGATGAGCAGTTCTTC. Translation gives CSARSGDEQFF.

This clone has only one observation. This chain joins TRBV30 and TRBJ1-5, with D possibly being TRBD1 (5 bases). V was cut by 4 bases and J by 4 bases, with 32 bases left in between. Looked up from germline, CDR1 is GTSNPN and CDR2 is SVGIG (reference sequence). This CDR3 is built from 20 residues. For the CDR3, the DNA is TGTGCCTGGATTCCGGCGTCGCGTACCATCGGGGCAGGGTCTAATCAGCCCCAGCATTTT. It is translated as CAWIPASRTIGAGSNQPQHF. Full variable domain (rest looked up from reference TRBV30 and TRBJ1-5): SQTIHQWPATLVQPVGSPLSLECTVEGTSNPNLYWYRQAAGRGLQLLFYSVGIGQISSEVPQNLSASRPQDRQFILSSKKLLLSDSGFYLCAWIPASRTIGAGSNQPQHFGDGTRLSIL.

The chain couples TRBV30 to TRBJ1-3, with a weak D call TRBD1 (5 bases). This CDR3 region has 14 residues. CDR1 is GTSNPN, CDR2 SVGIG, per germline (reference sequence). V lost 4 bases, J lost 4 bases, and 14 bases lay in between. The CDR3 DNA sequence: TGTGCCTGGAATTCAGGGTTGGGAGGAAACACCATATATTTT. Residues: CAWNSGLGGNTIYF.

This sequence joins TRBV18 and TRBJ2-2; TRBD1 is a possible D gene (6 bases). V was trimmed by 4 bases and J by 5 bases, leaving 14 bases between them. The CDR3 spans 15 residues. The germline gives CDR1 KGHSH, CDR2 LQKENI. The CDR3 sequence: CASSLGQTSTGELFF. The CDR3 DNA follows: TGTGCCAGCTCACTAGGACAGACCAGTACCGGGGAGCTGTTTTTT.

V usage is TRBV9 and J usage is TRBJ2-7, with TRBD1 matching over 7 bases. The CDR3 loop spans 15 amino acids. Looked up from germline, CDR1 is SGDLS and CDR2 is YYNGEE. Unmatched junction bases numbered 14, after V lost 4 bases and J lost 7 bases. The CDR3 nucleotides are TGTGCCAGCAGCCCAGGGGGTCTGCGAATAGGGGAGCAGTACTTC. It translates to CASSPGGLRIGEQYF.

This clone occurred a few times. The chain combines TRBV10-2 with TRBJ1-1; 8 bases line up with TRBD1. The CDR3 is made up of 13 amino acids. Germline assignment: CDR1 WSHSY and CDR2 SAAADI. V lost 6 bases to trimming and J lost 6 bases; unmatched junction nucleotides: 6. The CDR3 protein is CASRTGDFAEAFF. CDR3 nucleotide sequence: TGCGCCAGCAGGACAGGGGATTTCGCTGAAGCTTTCTTT.